Sequencing of this TCR beta chain was carried out in a study of T-cell reconstitution after alpha-beta-depleted transplantation in children. Trimming stripped 7 bases from V and 4 bases from J, with 14 bases between. The CDR3 contains 14 residues. This clonotype was detected a few times. This sample's TCRbeta library carried unique molecular identifier barcodes. In TCRdb, the PCR reads were re-called with MiXCR into one record per CDR3 protein. Counted here are around 680,000 distinct CDR3 sequences, around a sixth occurring once; the ten biggest clones make up 0.85% to 1.3%. This clonotype was obtained from a human donor who donated a stem cell graft to a child with acute myeloid leukemia. The V gene is TRBV12-3 or TRBV12-4, the J gene TRBJ1-5; possibly TRBD1 for D (6 bases). The specimen comprised PBMCs from the stem cell graft donor, sampled from the stem cell graft. The CDR3 region has the DNA TGTGCCAGCACAACCGAGGGGGAAAATCAGCCCCAGCATTTT. It translates to CASTTEGENQPQHF.